Listed below are T cell receptor beta chains from one sample, sequenced in a study of blood T cell repertoires in COVID-19. Sequencing was performed with immunoSEQ multiplex PCR; in TCRdb, only in-frame clones are kept and a portion is missing. The data hold around 300,000 clones, with roughly 90% observed a single time. Source material: peripheral blood. Receptors originate from a woman aged 25 to 39 with COVID-19, enrolled during active disease. Both conserved end residues are trimmed from each CDR3. Each record gives: CDR3 protein, V gene, J gene.

ASSEWAFRDRAEAF	TRBV25-1	TRBJ1-1
ASSNPSGVNTEAF	TRBV11-2	TRBJ1-1
AWNRDRGQETQY	TRBV30	TRBJ2-5
ASSQNWGGVGETQY	TRBV3-1/TRBV3-2	TRBJ2-5
ASSQDRVLRTGELF	TRBV5-1	TRBJ2-2
ASKSDRGLFAF	TRBV2	TRBJ1-1
ASSRGSLGETQY	TRBV19	TRBJ2-5
ASSPGGNQPQH	TRBV2	TRBJ1-5
ASSSVSAEAF	TRBV18	TRBJ1-1
AWGTGGNTEAF	TRBV30	TRBJ1-1
ASSWNSGGWGNQPQH	TRBV28	TRBJ1-5
ASRLTGIPYEQY	TRBV27	TRBJ2-7
ASTWGGQGTTNEKLF	TRBV2	TRBJ1-4
ASSPSGRNTGELF	TRBV7-2	TRBJ2-2
ASSFKAGGAEQY	TRBV5-1	TRBJ2-7
ASSSTEGANVLT	TRBV7-9	TRBJ2-6
ASSQDRREVRIQAF	TRBV4-1	TRBJ1-1
ASSYSSDSGNTIY	TRBV6-5	TRBJ1-3
ASGTTRANEKLF	TRBV30	TRBJ1-4
ASSSPSSRNTIY	TRBV11-2	TRBJ1-3
ASSPGLATDEQF	TRBV18	TRBJ2-1
SVSVNYEQY	TRBV20-1	TRBJ2-7
ASSLGGAGETQY	TRBV27	TRBJ2-5
ASTQVSNQPQH	TRBV2	TRBJ1-5
ASSQPPTGERREQY	TRBV5-4	TRBJ2-7
ASSGRGTGELF	TRBV7-2	TRBJ2-2
ASSLGGSNEKLF	TRBV6-5	TRBJ1-4
ASSLQGDDTEAF	TRBV5-6	TRBJ1-1
ASSYSINTGGGYT	TRBV6-5	TRBJ1-2
ASSYSGAGNSPLH	TRBV6-5	TRBJ1-6
ASSYSNRGGYT	TRBV6-9	TRBJ1-2
AWSVPIQPQH	TRBV30	TRBJ1-5
SVVRAYNSPLH	TRBV29-1	TRBJ1-6
ASSKTGGTNEKLF	TRBV19	TRBJ1-4
ASTPRGDRGYSGANVLT	TRBV19	TRBJ2-6
ASISSTSMNTEAF	TRBV19	TRBJ1-1
ASSAGQGYDEQY	TRBV7-2	TRBJ2-7
ASRGTSISEQY	TRBV2	TRBJ2-7
ASSAATGYYGYT	TRBV19	TRBJ1-2
ASSGDRGWTGELF	TRBV10-1	TRBJ2-2
ASSPYRGTGELF	TRBV19	TRBJ2-2
ASSSDRSSYEQY	TRBV2	TRBJ2-7
ASGPRTLINTGELF	TRBV5-4	TRBJ2-2
ASSSGLKVYEQY	TRBV27	TRBJ2-7
ASSVAPAGGDTEAF	TRBV9	TRBJ1-1
ASSLRALLTEAF	TRBV6-5	TRBJ1-1
ASSQRTGSYEQY	TRBV14	TRBJ2-7
ASSIQGSPEAF	TRBV5-1	TRBJ1-1
ASVSRQNTEAF	TRBV27	TRBJ1-1